This T cell receptor (beta chain) derives from a study of T cells in tuberculosis. Points from the study as a whole: Active tuberculosis TCR-alpha repertoires lay closer to GMM-specific TCRs than IGRA-negative controls, suggesting clonal expansion. Shorter CDR3-alpha in active tuberculosis partly drove smaller distances.

Note on this clone: Its antigen remains unidentified.

The assay was immunoSEQ multiplex PCR, and TCRdb's table has in-frame clones only and misses some. The table records 35,000 to 40,000 clones, 85% to 95% of them present only once. The germline CDR1 and CDR2 sequences are MRHNA and SNTAGT. J lost 7 bases, V lost 4 bases, and 11 bases had no gene match. CDR3 length equals 16 residues. This TCR was sampled from a donor between 10 and 35 years old with latent tuberculosis or without tuberculosis infection. Some clones in this sample may be carry-over from other donors' samples. V gene TRBV6-4 combines with J gene TRBJ2-1; the match to TRBD2 covers 9 bases. Sequenced: PBMCs. The CDR3 here is CASSGVLSGGKNEQFF. In DNA form, the CDR3 reads TGTGCCAGCAGTGGGGTTCTTAGCGGGGGTAAGAATGAGCAGTTCTTC.